The clone carrying this T cell receptor (beta chain) was seen repeatedly, ten times or more. Molecular barcoding with unique molecular identifiers was used for the TCRbeta library. Each CDR3 protein is one row after TCRdb ran MiXCR on the PCR reads. This table has more than 200,000 distinct CDR3 sequences, 9.7% appearing once. This entry belongs to a study of T-cell reconstitution after alpha-beta-depleted transplantation in children. The V segment lost 3 bases and the J segment 6 bases; nucleotides outside the gene matches: 17. This CDR3 has 17 residues. The germline gives CDR1 SGHRS, CDR2 YFSETQ. Material: PBMCs from the stem cell graft donor, obtained from the stem cell graft. This clonotype originated in a human donor who donated a stem cell graft to a child with SCID. This rearrangement joins TRBV5-1 to TRBJ2-7, with TRBD1 matching over 8 bases. CDR3 loop: CASSYSSWTGIPSEQYF. The DNA for the CDR3 is TGCGCCAGCAGCTACTCATCCTGGACAGGGATCCCTTCCGAGCAGTACTTC.